This paragraph covers one T cell receptor (beta chain) sequence. Its recognized antigen is unknown. Qualities for individual bases were not recorded, and no much larger clone is one base off. This sample is drawn from a study of Tregs in tolerant kidney transplant recipients (dated by TCRdb to between 2019 and 2020). About the full investigation: TCRbeta sequencing was used in the study to identify donor-specific regulatory T cells before combined kidney and bone marrow transplantation, and the identified cells were then tracked after transplant. Several methods of expanding Tregs specific for an allogeneic donor were compared by TCRbeta repertoire sequencing in a few healthy controls.

Genomic DNA was extracted from sorted cells with the QIAGEN DNeasy Blood and Tissue Kit for TCRbeta CDR3 sequencing. High-throughput TCRbeta CDR3 sequencing was carried out commercially through immunoSEQ, with PCR amplification with bias correction and internal controls included. The authors' pipeline ran thus. A unique productive TCRbeta sequence was defined by the CDR3 nucleotide sequence when primers matched, and otherwise by the CDR3 amino acid sequence together with the Vbeta and Jbeta genes. To correct sorting error, sequences shared between sorted populations at a frequency ratio of 2:1 or less were removed; the rest were assigned to the higher population. Donor-reactive sequences were defined as at least 5-fold expanded in CFSE-low cells versus unstimulated cells, with frequency of at least 0.01% in CFSE-low cells. Repertoire divergence was quantified by Jensen-Shannon divergence using the top 100 TCRbeta sequences ranked by frequency. For samples with multiple sequencing runs, sorting error was corrected in each run separately before the runs were combined. TCRdb re-hosts the immuneACCESS table, in-frame sequences only. Its copies lack some clones; in the studies checked, an unresolved V gene accounts for under half of them, and the cause for the rest is not known. The DNA was the basis for D and trimming; V, J and clone size are from that table. This sample is represented by approximately 90,000 clones; just over 90% of them were singletons. Approximately 4.8% of the sample goes to the ten largest clones.

Unstimulated Tregs (CD4+CD25+CD127-), CD4+ non-Tregs (CD4+CD25-), CD4 and CD8 cells were FACS-sorted from thawed PBMCs. Healthy control blood came either as purchased buffy coats or from healthy volunteers. Healthy control blood was processed by Ficoll density gradient to PBMCs and cryopreserved; patient PBMCs were collected before and after transplant. From the cysteine through the phenylalanine, the CDR3 covers 13 amino acids. The only DNA kept is the CDR3, 39 bases in frame from the first base. V gives up 2 bases and J gives up 6 bases, and the segment between their germline ends measures 11 bases. From the germline V gene, CDR1 is SGHTA and CDR2 is FQGNSA. What the work shows at the level of the full study, not this receptor alone: Because the study included only a small number of patients, the results must be confirmed in larger populations and under other immunosuppression protocols. Expanding Tregs with activated donor B cells appeared to identify the most biologically relevant and donor-specific TCRbeta repertoire. Biological reproducibility was not examined directly, but technical replication error appeared to be minimal.

This sequence uses TRBV7-2 and TRBJ2-7, with a weak D call of TRBD2 (6 bases match). Sequenced input: CD8+ T cells from blood. This receptor was obtained from a human donor in good health. The CDR3 in this case is CASSLTGVGEQYF. The DNA sequence reads TGTGCCAGCAGCTTAACGGGAGTAGGCGAGCAGTACTTC.